This TCR beta chain was sequenced during a study of blood T cell repertoires in COVID-19. The J segment lost 1 base and the V segment lost 6 bases, leaving 4 bases of the junction unmatched. The CDR3 extends over 16 amino acids. Germline lookup yields CDR1 MRHNA and CDR2 SNTAGT. The age range of participants was 18 to 89 years, with residence in about two dozen US areas. The repertoire was sequenced with immunoSEQ multiplex PCR; TCRdb's copy has only in-frame clones and lacks some. The repertoire holds around 250,000 clones, with 70% to 90% as singletons. The rearrangement links TRBV6-4 to TRBJ2-3; 13 bases align to TRBD2. This sequence was found in a woman aged 45-65 years who had recovered from COVID-19. The source material was PBMCs or T cells enriched from blood (not recorded which). The CDR3 region is CASSPGLAGGTDTQYF. The CDR3 DNA reads as TGTGCCAGCAGCCCAGGACTAGCGGGAGGCACAGATACGCAGTATTTT.